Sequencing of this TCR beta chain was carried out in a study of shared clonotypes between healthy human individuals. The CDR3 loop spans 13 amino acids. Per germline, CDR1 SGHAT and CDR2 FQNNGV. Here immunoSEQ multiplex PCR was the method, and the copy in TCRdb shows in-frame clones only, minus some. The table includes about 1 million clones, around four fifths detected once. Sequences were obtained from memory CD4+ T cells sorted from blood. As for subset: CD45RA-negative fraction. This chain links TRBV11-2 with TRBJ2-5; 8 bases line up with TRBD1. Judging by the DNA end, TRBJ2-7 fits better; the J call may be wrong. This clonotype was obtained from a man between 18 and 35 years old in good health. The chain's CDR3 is CASRWTGNYEQYF. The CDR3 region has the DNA TGTGCCAGCAGATGGACAGGGAACTACGAGCAGTACTTC.